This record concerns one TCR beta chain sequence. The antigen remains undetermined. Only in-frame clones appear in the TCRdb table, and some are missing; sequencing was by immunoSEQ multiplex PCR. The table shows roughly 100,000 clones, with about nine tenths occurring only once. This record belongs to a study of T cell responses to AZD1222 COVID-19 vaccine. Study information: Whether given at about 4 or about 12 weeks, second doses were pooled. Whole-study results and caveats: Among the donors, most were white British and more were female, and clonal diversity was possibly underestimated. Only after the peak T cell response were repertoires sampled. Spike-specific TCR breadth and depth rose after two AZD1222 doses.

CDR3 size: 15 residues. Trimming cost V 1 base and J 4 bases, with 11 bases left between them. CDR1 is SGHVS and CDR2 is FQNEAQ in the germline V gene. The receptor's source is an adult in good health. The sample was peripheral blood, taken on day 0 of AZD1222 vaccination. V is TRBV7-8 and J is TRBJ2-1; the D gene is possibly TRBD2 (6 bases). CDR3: CASSLDAGTYNEQFF. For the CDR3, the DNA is TGTGCCAGCAGCTTAGATGCAGGGACTTACAATGAGCAGTTCTTC. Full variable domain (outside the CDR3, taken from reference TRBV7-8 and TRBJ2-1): GAGVSQSPRYKVAKRGQDVALRCDPISGHVSLFWYQQALGQGPEFLTYFQNEAQLDKSGLPSDRFFAERPEGSVSTLKIQRTQQEDSAVYLCASSLDAGTYNEQFFGPGTRLTVL.